This is a list of T cell receptor beta chains from one sample in a study of cytomegalovirus exposure and HLA in healthy donors. Only in-frame clones appear in the TCRdb table, and some are missing; sequencing was by immunoSEQ multiplex PCR. The repertoire holds about 280,000 clones, with around nine tenths as singletons. The sequencing sample was made of PBMCs. The source is a woman aged 18-29 years in good health and CMV-seronegative. CDR3s include the opening cysteine and the closing phenylalanine or tryptophan. D genes are given only for firm matches. A clone size is listed for some rows: how often the clone was seen (once, few, many), or a class if it is expanded.

>TRBD2|.|TRBJ2-3|TRBV5-4
CASSTPAGVGTQYF
TGTGCCAGCTCGACCCCCGCGGGAGTTGGTACGCAGTATTTT
>TRBD1|.|TRBJ1-2|TRBV28
CASSKTGGTNYGYTF
TGTGCCAGCAGTAAAACAGGGGGGACTAACTATGGCTACACCTTC
>.|.|TRBJ1-1|TRBV7-2
CASSLDAGVNTEAFF
TGTGCCAGCAGCTTAGATGCAGGGGTGAACACTGAAGCTTTCTTT
>TRBD1|once|TRBJ2-5|TRBV2
CASRDINRGWGQETQYF
TGTGCCAGCAGGGATATAAACAGGGGCTGGGGCCAAGAGACCCAGTACTTC
>.|.|TRBJ2-1|TRBV5-4
CASSLDTSPNNEQFF
TGTGCCAGCAGCTTGGATACTAGCCCAAACAATGAGCAGTTCTTC
>.|.|TRBJ1-1|TRBV7-9
CASSSTDFTEAFF
TGTGCCAGCAGCTCGACAGACTTCACTGAAGCTTTCTTT
>TRBD2|.|TRBJ2-1|TRBV27
CASSLIWTSGSGEQFF
TGTGCCAGCAGTTTAATCTGGACTAGCGGGAGCGGTGAGCAGTTCTTC
>TRBD1|.|TRBJ1-1|TRBV7-9
CASSLGGQGTVAFF
TGTGCCAGCAGCTTAGGGGGACAGGGTACTGTGGCTTTCTTT
>.|.|TRBJ1-6|TRBV7-9
CASSLELGSAPLHF
TGTGCCAGCAGCTTGGAGCTAGGATCGGCACCCCTCCACTTT
>TRBD2|.|TRBJ2-7|TRBV9
CASPVAGPREQYF
TGTGCCAGCCCAGTAGCGGGGCCGAGAGAGCAGTACTTC
>.|.|TRBJ1-4|TRBV27
CASGGVFNEKLFF
TGTGCCAGCGGCGGGGTTTTTAATGAAAAACTGTTTTTT
>TRBD2|.|TRBJ2-7|TRBV28
CASRVLAGTSYEQYF
TGTGCCAGCAGAGTACTAGCGGGGACCTCCTACGAGCAGTACTTC
>.|.|TRBJ2-7|TRBV4-1
CASSQIGGRGDEQYF
TGCGCCAGCAGCCAGATTGGCGGCAGGGGTGACGAGCAGTACTTC
>.|.|TRBJ2-5|TRBV9
CASSVTEETQYF
TGTGCCAGCAGCGTCACGGAAGAGACCCAGTACTTC
>TRBD2|.|TRBJ2-1|TRBV7-2
CASSLSHVGTSGSRLFF
TGTGCCAGCAGCTTATCTCACGTGGGGACTAGCGGGAGCCGTCTGTTCTTC
>TRBD1|.|TRBJ2-5|TRBV4-1
CASSQEAPGTGGETQYF
TGCGCCAGCAGCCAAGAAGCTCCCGGGACAGGGGGAGAGACCCAGTACTTC
>.|.|TRBJ2-1|TRBV11-3
CAPDSGTPDNEQFF
TGTGCCCCGGACTCCGGGACACCGGACAATGAGCAGTTCTTC
>TRBD2|.|TRBJ2-3|TRBV27
CASSSNFGLAAGTDTQYF
TGTGCCAGCAGTTCGAATTTCGGACTAGCAGCTGGCACAGATACGCAGTATTTT